Presented here are 26 T cell receptor beta chains from one specimen sequenced in a study of T cell responses to AZD1222 COVID-19 vaccine. Produced via immunoSEQ multiplex PCR; TCRdb's table is partial and in-frame only. Of 150,000 to 200,000 clones listed, 85% to 95% are singletons. The specimen comprised peripheral blood, sampled on day 0 of AZD1222 vaccination. These receptors were taken from an adult in good health.

This sequence joins TRBV18 and TRBJ1-1; TRBD1 matches 10 bases. V trimming: 4 bases; J trimming: 5 bases; junction bases outside the gene matches: 7. From germline, CDR1 is KGHSH and CDR2 LQKENI. The CDR3 consists of 15 residues. The CDR3 reads CASSQTGTGVTEAFF. The CDR3 nucleotides are TGTGCCAGCTCACAGACCGGGACAGGGGTTACTGAAGCTTTCTTT.

This chain joins TRBV28 and TRBJ1-4; the D gene is possibly TRBD1 (6 bases). The CDR3 consists of 15 residues. Trimming cost V 7 bases and J 3 bases, with 15 bases left between them. Germline values: CDR1 MDHEN, CDR2 SYDVKM. This CDR3 is CASTHMGTSNEKLFF. The CDR3 DNA is TGTGCCAGCACCCACATGGGGACATCTAATGAAAAACTGTTTTTT.

This clone was recorded once. The chain combines TRBV6-5 with TRBJ2-1, with 11 bases aligning to TRBD1. V gave up 6 bases and J gave up 2 bases; unmatched junction bases: 3. The CDR3 runs 15 residues. The germline V gene has CDR1 MNHEY and CDR2 SVGAGI. The CDR3 is CASSGDRGAYNEQFF. The CDR3 DNA follows: TGTGCCAGCAGCGGGGACAGGGGGGCCTACAATGAGCAGTTCTTC.

This chain connects TRBV28 to TRBJ1-3, with 8 nucleotides matching TRBD1. Germline V gene lookup returns CDR1 MDHEN and CDR2 SYDVKM. The CDR3 runs to 15 residues. Unmatched junction bases numbered 3, after V lost 5 bases and J lost 0 bases. The CDR3, as DNA: TGTGCCAGCAGTCCGGACAGGGACTCTGGAAACACCATATATTTT. Translated, it gives CASSPDRDSGNTIYF.

This chain links TRBV2 with TRBJ2-7; TRBD2 might be the D (6 bases). Germline V gene lookup returns CDR1 SNHLY and CDR2 FYNNEI. The CDR3 has 12 amino acids. Trimming took 8 bases from V and 3 from J, leaving 11 bases between them. The CDR3 DNA sequence: TGTGCCAGCCTGGCGGGGCTCTACGAGCAGTACTTC. The encoded protein is CASLAGLYEQYF.

Comment on this clone: One end of the junction does not line up with germline, which may come from a read error. DNA of the CDR3: TGTGCCAGCACTGAACAGGGGGTCGATAATTCACCCCTCCACTTT. This sequence encodes CASTEQGVDNSPLHF. The rearrangement links TRBV2 to TRBJ1-6; 8 nucleotides match TRBD1. The CDR3 has 15 amino acids. Per the germline V gene, CDR1 is SNHLY and CDR2 is FYNNEI. Full variable domain (missing parts from reference TRBV2 and TRBJ1-6): EPEVTQTPSHQVTQMGQEVILRCVPISNHLYFYWYRQILGQKVEFLVSFYNNEISEKSEIFDDQFSVERPDGSNFTLKIRSTKLEDSAMYFCASTEQGVDNSPLHFGNGTRLTVT.

DNA of the CDR3: TGTGCCAGCACATACTCGGTGAGAGAAAAACTGTTTTTT. It specifies CASTYSVREKLFF. The V call is TRBV12-3 or TRBV12-4, the J call TRBJ1-4; D remains unclear. The germline V and J ends were trimmed by 7 bases and 8 bases, with 14 bases remaining between them. This CDR3 has 13 amino acids.

This rearrangement joins TRBV6-1 to TRBJ1-5, with D perhaps TRBD1 (6 bases). The CDR3 spans 16 residues. Germline V gives CDR1 MNHNS, CDR2 SASEGT. The germline V and J ends were trimmed by 2 bases and 5 bases, with 16 bases remaining between them. The CDR3 region is CASSERTGQGHQPQHF. The CDR3 DNA is TGTGCCAGCAGTGAACGGACGGGACAAGGGCATCAGCCCCAGCATTTT.

The chain has TRBV4-3 and TRBJ2-7; D may be TRBD1 (6 bases). This CDR3 contains 17 residues. Germline V gene data show CDR1 as LGHNA and CDR2 as YSLEER. The V and J ends lost 4 bases and 1 base respectively, with 20 bases between them. Here the CDR3 reads CASSPFPWGRASYEQYV. The CDR3 DNA reads TGCGCCAGCAGCCCTTTCCCATGGGGGCGCGCATCCTACGAGCAGTACGTC.

This chain uses TRBV18 with TRBJ2-2, with D possibly TRBD1 on 7 matching bases. This CDR3 is 17 amino acids long. V dropped 0 bases and J dropped 0 bases, with 11 bases sitting between them. Germline CDR1 KGHSH, CDR2 LQKENI. The CDR3 here is CASSPPFRGANTGELFF. The CDR3 nucleotides read TGTGCCAGCTCACCACCCTTCAGGGGGGCGAACACCGGGGAGCTGTTTTTT.

The chain couples TRBV7-2 to TRBJ1-3; D unresolved. The germline V gene encodes CDR1 SGHTA and CDR2 FQGNSA. The CDR3 runs to 15 residues. V shed 4 bases and J shed 3 bases, with 13 bases lying between them. The CDR3 loop reads CASSSRPTVGNTIYF. In DNA, the CDR3 is TGTGCCAGCAGCTCTCGGCCCACGGTTGGAAACACCATATATTTT.

The chain links TRBV5-5 to TRBJ1-2; the D is unclear. The germline V and J ends were trimmed by 1 base and 6 bases, with 10 bases remaining between them. Looked up from germline, CDR1 is SGHKS and CDR2 is YYEKEE (reference sequence). This CDR3 contains 13 residues. DNA for the CDR3: TGTGCCAGCAGCTTGCCCCCCGCGGATGGCTACACCTTC. Translation gives CASSLPPADGYTF.

The chain carries TRBV7-2 and TRBJ2-1, with D unclear. V was trimmed by 5 bases and J by 0 bases, leaving 11 bases between them. This CDR3 comprises 15 residues. Germline CDR1 is SGHTA and CDR2 is FQGNSA. The chain's CDR3 is CASSRKSNSYNEQFF. The CDR3 region has the DNA TGTGCCAGCAGCCGCAAAAGTAACTCCTACAATGAGCAGTTCTTC.

The chain links TRBV28 to TRBJ2-7; 7 nucleotides align to TRBD2. Germline V CDR1 and CDR2: MDHEN, SYDVKM. V lost 5 bases, J lost 6 bases, and 13 bases stayed unmatched. CDR3 length: 15 residues. The CDR3 region has the DNA TGTGCCAGCAGTCCCTCGACTAGCCGGTCGGGCGAGCAGTACGTC. Translating gives CASSPSTSRSGEQYV.

This clone was found a few times. The rearrangement uses TRBV1 and TRBJ2-7; the tabulated D call, TRBD1, remains unverified against the DNA. TRBV1 is labeled a pseudogene. The CDR3 has 16 amino acids. The CDR3, as DNA: TGCACCAGCAGCCCCCTTAGGGGCTCTGGGCCCTACGAGCAGTACTTC. Translation gives CTSSPLRGSGPYEQYF.

The chain joins TRBV10-3 to TRBJ2-3; TRBD2 is a possible D gene (7 bases). This CDR3 is built from 17 residues. Germline V gene data show CDR1 as ENHRY and CDR2 as SYGVKD. The ends were cut back, 10 bases at V and 4 bases at J, with 27 bases in the middle. The CDR3 region is CATKRGPAGDIADTQYF. For the CDR3, the DNA is TGTGCCACCAAAAGGGGACCGGCGGGGGACATCGCAGATACGCAGTATTTT.

The rearrangement uses TRBV6-5 and TRBJ2-1, with TRBD2 matching over 9 bases. Looked up from germline, CDR1 is MNHEY and CDR2 is SVGAGI. After removal of 2 bases from V and 1 base from J, the junction contained 0 bases not matched to a gene. This CDR3 contains 15 residues. The CDR3 DNA reads TGTGCCAGCAGTTACACTAGCGGGTCCTACAATGAGCAGTTCTTC. Residues: CASSYTSGSYNEQFF.

In its sample, this clone was seen once. V is TRBV27 and J is TRBJ1-2; 9 bases are a match to TRBD1. The trim removed 0 bases at V and 6 bases at J, leaving 2 bases unmatched. CDR3 length equals 14 residues. CDR1 and CDR2 (germline): MNHEY, SMNVEV (reference sequence). This CDR3 is CASSLSNRGHGYTF. The CDR3 DNA reads as TGTGCCAGCAGTTTATCAAACAGGGGGCATGGCTACACCTTC.

This chain uses TRBV5-1 with TRBJ2-1; D not certain. Germline CDR1 and CDR2: SGHRS and YFSETQ. The CDR3 spans 13 residues. Trimming left V 0 bases short and J 10 bases short, with 11 bases between. The CDR3, as DNA: TGCGCCAGCAGCTTGGGGGTATCATTGGAGCAGTTCTTC. As protein: CASSLGVSLEQFF. The whole variable domain, filled in from reference TRBV5-1 and TRBJ2-1, reads KAGVTQTPRYLIKTRGQQVTLSCSPISGHRSVSWYQQTPGQGLQFLFEYFSETQRNKGNFPGRFSGRQFSNSRSEMNVSTLELGDSALYLCASSLGVSLEQFFGPGTRLTVL.

The V gene is TRBV28, the J gene TRBJ2-1, with unresolved D. Germline V CDR1 and CDR2: MDHEN, SYDVKM. The CDR3 length is 13 residues. Deletions cut 5 bases from V and 9 bases from J, with 14 bases between. CDR3 loop: CASSQPSRSEQFF. In nucleotides, the CDR3 is TGTGCCAGCAGTCAACCCTCTCGGAGTGAGCAGTTCTTC.

The V and J genes are TRBV7-2 and TRBJ2-1; TRBD1 aligns across 7 bases. The CDR3 consists of 13 residues. The junction had 3 bases not matched to a gene; V was cut back by 4 bases and J by 6 bases. Germline lookup yields CDR1 SGHTA and CDR2 FQGNSA. The DNA for the CDR3 is TGTGCCAGCAGCTCGACAGGGCTCAATGAGCAGTTCTTC. It specifies CASSSTGLNEQFF.

This sequence joins TRBV25-1 and TRBJ1-2, with TRBD1 matching over 7 bases. Germline V gives CDR1 MGHDK, CDR2 SYGVNS. V was pared by 4 bases and J by 4 bases, with 6 bases of the junction left unmatched. The CDR3 runs 14 residues. DNA for the CDR3: TGTGCCAGCAGTGCACCGGGACAGCCCTATGGCTACACCTTC. Residues: CASSAPGQPYGYTF.

This rearrangement joins TRBV18 to TRBJ2-2, with 7 bases matching TRBD1. The CDR3 is 15 amino acids. Germline V lookup: CDR1 KGHSH, CDR2 LQKENI. The V and J ends lost 2 bases and 4 bases, in that order; junction bases with no gene match: 4. As DNA, the CDR3 is TGTGCCAGCTCACCAGGGACAGAGGCCACCGGGGAGCTGTTTTTT. This sequence encodes CASSPGTEATGELFF.

The V gene is TRBV28, the J gene TRBJ1-1; D might be TRBD1 (5 bases). Germline V gene lookup returns CDR1 MDHEN and CDR2 SYDVKM. CDR3 length: 15 amino acids. Trimming left V 6 bases short and J 3 bases short, with 17 bases between. The CDR3 DNA reads TGTGCCAGCAGCAACCCAGGGTTTCTGGACACTGAAGCTTTCTTT. It yields the protein CASSNPGFLDTEAFF.

The gene calls are TRBV3-1 (or the pseudogene TRBV3-2) and TRBJ1-5; D remains unclear. V lost 4 bases to trimming and J lost 9 bases, with 16 bases between them. Germline V lookup: CDR1 LGHDT, CDR2 YNNKEL (reference sequence). The CDR3 runs 14 residues. CDR3 residues: CASSPRRRQVPQHF. The CDR3 DNA reads as TGTGCCAGCAGCCCCCGACGGAGGCAGGTGCCCCAGCATTTT.

CDR3 in amino acids: CASSYSTSGSTDTQYF. The CDR3 nucleotides read TGTGCCAGCAGCTACTCGACTAGCGGCAGCACAGATACGCAGTATTTT. The V gene is TRBV4-2, the J gene TRBJ2-3, with 9 bases fitting TRBD2. The CDR3 runs to 16 residues. Germline V CDR1 and CDR2: LGHNA, YNFKEQ. V was pared by 5 bases and J by 0 bases, with 6 bases of the junction left unmatched.